Presented here are 32 T cell receptor beta chains from one specimen sequenced in a study of graft-versus-host responses after intestinal transplantation. The method was immunoSEQ multiplex PCR; TCRdb's version includes in-frame clones alone and lacks a portion of them. The sample carries 49,000 or so clones, approximately 92% recorded once. The sample in question was PBMCs, obtained around 820 days after a first intestinal transplant, on the day of a second. The receptors stem from a human patient who received an intestinal transplant, so some T cells may come from the graft donor.

V is TRBV30 and J is TRBJ2-3; TRBD1 matches 8 bases. V lost 4 bases and J lost 7; bases outside the gene matches: 7. Germline V CDR1 and CDR2: GTSNPN, SVGIG (reference sequence). The CDR3 runs 13 residues. CDR3 nucleotide sequence: TGTGCCTGGAATCAGGGGGCATTGAATACGCAGTATTTT. Translated: CAWNQGALNTQYF.

The V and J genes are TRBV5-1 and TRBJ2-1; D not certain. Germline assignment: CDR1 SGHRS and CDR2 YFSETQ. This CDR3 is built from 16 residues. The V end was cut by 0 bases, the J end by 4 bases, with 14 bases between. The CDR3 sequence: CASSLEVLNLYNEQFF. The CDR3 DNA follows: TGCGCCAGCAGCTTGGAGGTGCTTAACCTTTACAATGAGCAGTTCTTC.

V gene TRBV29-1 combines with J gene TRBJ2-7; a weak D match, TRBD1 (5 bases). The V and J ends lost 1 base and 5 bases respectively, with 9 bases between them. This CDR3 is built from 12 residues. The germline V gene encodes CDR1 SQVTM and CDR2 ANQGSEA. CDR3 DNA sequence: TGCAGCGTTGAAGGCCAGGGAAACGAGCAGTACTTC. Protein sequence: CSVEGQGNEQYF.

V gene TRBV19 combines with J gene TRBJ1-2; D perhaps matches TRBD1 (6 bases). V was pared by 6 bases and J by 5 bases, with 13 bases between. The CDR3 totals 13 residues. The germline V gene has CDR1 LNHDA and CDR2 SQIVND (reference sequence). CDR3 residues: CASSPGGSYGYTF. The CDR3 bases are TGTGCCAGTAGCCCCGGGGGCTCATATGGCTACACCTTC. The full variable domain, its missing parts supplied by reference TRBV19 and TRBJ1-2, is DGGITQSPKYLFRKEGQNVTLSCEQNLNHDAMYWYRQDPGQGLRLIYYSQIVNDFQKGDIAEGYSVSREKKESFPLTVTSAQKNPTAFYLCASSPGGSYGYTFGSGTRLTVV.

This clone was seen just once. This sequence joins TRBV5-1 and TRBJ2-7; the D gene is possibly TRBD1 (6 bases). V was shortened by 4 bases and J by 2 bases, with 13 bases between the two germline ends. The CDR3 consists of 14 residues. The germline V gene has CDR1 SGHRS and CDR2 YFSETQ. The CDR3: CASSVRDTAYEQYF. The CDR3 nucleotides are TGCGCCAGCAGCGTTCGGGACACCGCCTACGAGCAGTACTTC.

The chain combines TRBV2 with TRBJ1-4; 9 positions match TRBD1. The CDR3 is 13 residues long. V gave up 10 bases and J gave up 10 bases; unmatched junction bases: 10. The V gene's germline CDR1 is SNHLY and CDR2 FYNNEI. CDR3 protein: CAKLDRGKGKLFF. In DNA, the CDR3 is TGTGCCAAACTAGACAGGGGGAAAGGAAAACTGTTTTTT.

The chain couples TRBV5-1 to TRBJ1-2; TRBD1 matches at 7 bases. This CDR3 is 12 amino acids long. Trimming removed 3 bases from V and 6 bases from J; junction bases left unmatched: 2. Germline loops: CDR1 SGHRS, CDR2 YFSETQ. The CDR3 bases are TGCGCCAGCAGCTCCACAGGGGATGGCTACACCTTC. Residues: CASSSTGDGYTF.

This chain joins TRBV7-8 and TRBJ2-2; D unresolved. The germline gives CDR1 SGHVS, CDR2 FQNEAQ. V lost 5 bases and J 0 bases, leaving 10 bases between the germline ends. The CDR3 consists of 15 residues. The CDR3 reads CASSRRDPNTGELFF. In DNA, the CDR3 is TGTGCCAGCAGCCGCCGTGACCCGAACACCGGGGAGCTGTTTTTT.

The chain recombines TRBV7-9 with TRBJ2-3, with no clear D. With 1 base removed from V and 2 bases from J, the gap between germline ends came to 4 bases. The CDR3 has 13 amino acids. Germline V gene data show CDR1 as SEHNR and CDR2 as FQNEAQ (reference sequence). The CDR3 sequence is CASSLGATDTQYF. The CDR3 DNA follows: TGTGCCAGCAGCTTAGGGGCCACAGATACGCAGTATTTT.

This chain joins TRBV6-6 and TRBJ1-1; possible D gene TRBD1, 5 bases. This CDR3 has 15 residues. Germline lookup yields CDR1 MNHNY and CDR2 SVGAGI (reference sequence). Trimming took 1 base from V and 2 from J, leaving 11 bases between them. The DNA for the CDR3 is TGTGCCAGCAGTTACTTGGACACCCTTAACACTGAAGCTTTCTTT. Translated, it gives CASSYLDTLNTEAFF.

This clone came up once. The DNA of the CDR3 is TGTGCCAGCAACCTAGGGGGGAGTGGGTACGAGCAGTACTTC. Translating it yields CASNLGGSGYEQYF. The chain carries TRBV28 and TRBJ2-7; D may be TRBD1 or TRBD2 (6 bases each). The V and J ends lost 7 bases and 4 bases respectively, with 17 bases between them. The CDR3 runs 14 residues. Germline V lookup: CDR1 MDHEN, CDR2 SYDVKM. The complete variable domain, with remaining parts taken from reference TRBV28 and TRBJ2-7, reads DVKVTQSSRYLVKRTGEKVFLECVQDMDHENMFWYRQDPGLGLRLIYFSYDVKMKEKGDIPEGYSVSREKKERFSLILESASTNQTSMYLCASNLGGSGYEQYFGPGTRLTVT.

The rearrangement joins TRBV7-3 to TRBJ1-2; 7 bases agree with TRBD1. Trimming cost V 6 bases and J 5 bases; bases outside gene matches: 12. Germline-derived CDR1 and CDR2 are SGHTA and FQGTGA. CDR3 size: 15 residues. CDR3 DNA: TGTGCCAGCAGACCCGTGGGCACAGGGGTTTATGGCTACACCTTC. Translated, it gives CASRPVGTGVYGYTF.

V gene TRBV19 combines with J gene TRBJ2-4; 11 nucleotides align to TRBD2. In germline, CDR1 is LNHDA, CDR2 SQIVND (reference sequence). There are 20 residues in the CDR3. Unmatched junction bases numbered 18, after V lost 5 bases and J lost 3 bases. This CDR3 reads CASSLRIYSLAGVDKNIQYF. CDR3 coding DNA: TGTGCCAGTAGTCTACGAATATACTCACTAGCGGGAGTGGACAAAAACATTCAGTACTTC.

This chain joins TRBV29-1 and TRBJ2-5, with 11 bases matching TRBD1. This CDR3 has 15 amino acids. V shed 1 base and J 5 bases; nucleotides not matched to a gene: 6. The germline V gene has CDR1 SQVTM and CDR2 ANQGSEA. The CDR3 is CSVEGGQGASETQYF. CDR3 in DNA: TGCAGCGTTGAAGGAGGACAGGGGGCGAGTGAGACCCAGTACTTC.

The chain combines TRBV6-5 with TRBJ2-1; no firm D call. The V end was cut by 6 bases, the J end by 4 bases, with 10 bases between. CDR1 is MNHEY, CDR2 SVGAGI, per germline. This CDR3 has 13 amino acids. The CDR3 loop is CASSRGRYNEQFF. CDR3 DNA sequence: TGTGCCAGCAGCCGAGGTCGGTACAATGAGCAGTTCTTC.

Of note for this clone: Other DNA sequences in this specimen translate into the identical CDR3. The rearrangement links TRBV27 to TRBJ1-5; no clear D gene. This CDR3 is built from 14 residues. V gave up 5 bases and J gave up 1 base, with 9 bases separating them. In germline, CDR1 is MNHEY, CDR2 SMNVEV (reference sequence). CDR3 nucleotide sequence: TGTGCCAGCAGTCCAGGTTCGAGCAATCAGCCCCAGCATTTT. Protein sequence: CASSPGSSNQPQHF.

The genes are TRBV15 and TRBJ2-3; D perhaps matches TRBD1 (6 bases). Trimming removed 0 bases from V and 5 bases from J, with 12 bases in between. Germline V gives CDR1 LNHNV, CDR2 YYDKDF (reference sequence). There are 15 residues in the CDR3. The CDR3 loop is CATSRDQGTGDTQYF. As DNA, the CDR3 is TGTGCCACCAGCAGAGATCAGGGGACCGGAGATACGCAGTATTTT.

This clone came up once. This chain joins TRBV18 and TRBJ2-2; D is uncertain. V shed 3 bases and J shed 4 bases, with 9 bases lying between them. The CDR3 has 14 amino acids. CDR1 and CDR2 (germline): KGHSH, LQKENI. CDR3 region: CASSPDGSTGELFF. The CDR3 DNA is TGTGCCAGCTCACCGGACGGATCCACCGGGGAGCTGTTTTTT.

For the CDR3, the DNA is TGCAGCGTTGAAATTCGACTATTAGACCTCCATGCCAATCAGCCCCAGCATTTT. Amino acids: CSVEIRLLDLHANQPQHF. The J gene is TRBJ1-5, the V gene TRBV29-1; D not resolved. Germline CDR1 reads SQVTM; CDR2 reads ANQGSEA. V was pared by 2 bases and J by 3 bases, with 23 bases between. The CDR3 loop spans 18 amino acids.

The rearrangement links TRBV27 to TRBJ2-7; 7 bases match TRBD1. In germline, CDR1 is MNHEY, CDR2 SMNVEV (reference sequence). The CDR3 consists of 18 residues. J was trimmed by 1 base and V by 3 bases; bases with no gene match: 15. The CDR3 here is CASSLSRWRGGASYEQYF. In nucleotides, the CDR3 is TGTGCCAGCAGTTTGTCACGTTGGCGAGGGGGCGCGTCCTACGAGCAGTACTTC.

The chain has TRBV7-3 and TRBJ1-1; no firm D call. The ends were cut back, 2 bases at V and 0 bases at J, with 7 bases in the middle. Per germline, CDR1 SGHTA and CDR2 FQGTGA. CDR3 size: 14 residues. CDR3 DNA: TGTGCCAGCAGCTTATCCGCCATGAACACTGAAGCTTTCTTT. It yields the protein CASSLSAMNTEAFF.

The CDR3 protein is CATSRDGLSSGNTIYF. The CDR3 nucleotides read TGTGCCACCAGCAGAGATGGGTTATCCTCTGGAAACACCATATATTTT. The rearrangement joins TRBV15 to TRBJ1-3, with D uncertain. Looked up from germline, CDR1 is LNHNV and CDR2 is YYDKDF (reference sequence). The CDR3 covers 16 residues. Trimming removed 0 bases at V and 0 bases at J, with 9 bases between. The variable domain in full, completed from reference TRBV15 and TRBJ1-3, reads DAMVIQNPRYQVTQFGKPVTLSCSQTLNHNVMYWYQQKSSQAPKLLFHYYDKDFNNEADTPDNFQSRRPNTSFCFLDIRSPGLGDTAMYLCATSRDGLSSGNTIYFGEGSWLTVV.

The V gene is TRBV7-9, the J gene TRBJ1-5; TRBD1 matches 7 bases. J was trimmed by 4 bases and V by 5 bases; bases with no gene match: 2. This CDR3 is built from 13 residues. Germline-derived CDR1 and CDR2 are SEHNR and FQNEAQ (reference sequence). CDR3 in DNA: TGTGCCAGCAGCACGGGACAGAATCAGCCCCAGCATTTT. It codes for CASSTGQNQPQHF.

V gene TRBV2 combines with J gene TRBJ2-2; D not certain. CDR3 length: 16 residues. The V end lost 0 bases, the J end lost 5 bases, and 13 bases lay between the germline ends. From germline, CDR1 is SNHLY and CDR2 FYNNEI. The DNA of the CDR3 is TGTGCCAGCAGTGAAGCGTCGGGTATCGGGACCGGGGAGCTGTTTTTT. Translated: CASSEASGIGTGELFF.

The chain joins TRBV4-1 to TRBJ1-6; possible D gene TRBD1, 6 bases. The CDR3 loop spans 15 amino acids. The V end was cut by 0 bases, the J end by 10 bases, with 13 bases between. CDR1 is MGHRA, CDR2 YSYEKL, per germline. The CDR3: CASSQENRVLSPLHF. The CDR3 nucleotides read TGCGCCAGCAGCCAAGAGAACAGGGTATTATCACCCCTCCACTTT.

This clone was recorded a few times. The chain links TRBV25-1 to TRBJ2-1; 11 bases map to TRBD2. V trimming: 5 bases; J trimming: 2 bases; junction bases outside the gene matches: 2. Per germline, CDR1 MGHDK and CDR2 SYGVNS. This CDR3 is built from 15 residues. The CDR3 here is CASSQTSGAYNEQFF. The DNA of the CDR3 is TGTGCCAGCAGTCAGACTAGCGGGGCCTACAATGAGCAGTTCTTC.

The rearrangement uses TRBV7-9 and TRBJ2-1; TRBD2 might be the D (6 bases). V shed 3 bases and J shed 6 bases, with 15 bases lying between them. The CDR3 is 15 residues long. Looked up from germline, CDR1 is SEHNR and CDR2 is FQNEAQ (reference sequence). CDR3 in DNA: TGTGCCAGCAGCTTTACAGCGGGTACCTCCAATGAGCAGTTCTTC. Its protein is CASSFTAGTSNEQFF.

J is TRBJ1-5 and V is TRBV19; 8 nucleotides line up with TRBD1. CDR1 is LNHDA, CDR2 SQIVND, per germline (reference sequence). Trimming removed 5 bases from V and 2 bases from J; junction bases left unmatched: 5. This CDR3 region has 15 residues. The CDR3 region is CASSWTGRGNQPQHF. The CDR3 region has the DNA TGTGCCAGTAGTTGGACAGGGAGGGGCAATCAGCCCCAGCATTTT.

The rearrangement links TRBV6-1 to TRBJ1-2; 8 nucleotides line up with TRBD1. The CDR3 loop spans 13 amino acids. CDR1 is MNHNS and CDR2 is SASEGT in the germline V gene. J gave up 8 bases and V 5 bases, and 7 bases lay outside the gene matches. In DNA, the CDR3 is TGTGCCAGCAGTCTACAGGGGGAGGGAGGCTACACCTTC. Amino acid sequence: CASSLQGEGGYTF.

The rearrangement joins TRBV4-1 to TRBJ2-7; D may be TRBD1 (5 bases). The length of the CDR3 is 16 residues. From germline, CDR1 is MGHRA and CDR2 YSYEKL. V was trimmed by 1 base and J by 2 bases, leaving 15 bases between them. The CDR3 sequence: CASSQGSTTGTYEQYF. The CDR3 DNA follows: TGCGCCAGCAGCCAAGGGTCGACAACAGGTACCTACGAGCAGTACTTC.

V gene TRBV2 combines with J gene TRBJ1-5, with D uncertain. Germline CDR1 SNHLY, CDR2 FYNNEI. The CDR3 has 13 residues. Between the trimmed V and J ends, which lost 6 bases and 4 bases, there was a span of 10 bases. CDR3 DNA: TGTGCCAGCAGACGGGAAGGGAATCAGCCCCAGCATTTT. Residues: CASRREGNQPQHF.

The V and J genes are TRBV6-5 and TRBJ1-2, with TRBD1 matching 9 bases. V shed 8 bases and J 7 bases; nucleotides not matched to a gene: 11. CDR1 and CDR2 (germline): MNHEY, SVGAGI. The CDR3 runs to 14 residues. CDR3 sequence (DNA): TGTGCCAGCCGTGTAACAGGGGGCGCCGGTGGCTACACCTTC. The encoded protein is CASRVTGGAGGYTF.